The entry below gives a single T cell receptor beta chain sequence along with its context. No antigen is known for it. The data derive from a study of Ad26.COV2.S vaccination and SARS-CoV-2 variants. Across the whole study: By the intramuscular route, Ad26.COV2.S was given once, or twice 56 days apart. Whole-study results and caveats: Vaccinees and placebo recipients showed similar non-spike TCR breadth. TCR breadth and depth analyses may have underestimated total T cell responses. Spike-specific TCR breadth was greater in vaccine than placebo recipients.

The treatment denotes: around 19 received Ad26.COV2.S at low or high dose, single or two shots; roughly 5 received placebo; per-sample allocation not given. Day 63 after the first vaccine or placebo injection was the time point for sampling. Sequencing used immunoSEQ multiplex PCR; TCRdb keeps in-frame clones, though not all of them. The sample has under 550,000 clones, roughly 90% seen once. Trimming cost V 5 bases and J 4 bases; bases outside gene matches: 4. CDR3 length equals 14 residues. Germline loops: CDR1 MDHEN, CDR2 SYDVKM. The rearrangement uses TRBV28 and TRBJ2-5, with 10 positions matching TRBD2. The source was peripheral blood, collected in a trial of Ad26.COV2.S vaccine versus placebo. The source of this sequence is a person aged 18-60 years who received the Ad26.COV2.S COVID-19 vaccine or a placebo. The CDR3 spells CASSGPSGRETQYF. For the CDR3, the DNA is TGTGCCAGCAGTGGTCCTAGCGGGAGAGAGACCCAGTACTTC.